The text below deals with one T cell receptor (beta chain). As yet, its antigen is unknown. The authors sorted CD4+ naive, central memory, regulatory and stem cell-like memory cells via CD45RO/CCR7/CD25/CD127/CD95/CD27. V lost 6 bases and J lost 6, with 20 bases in between. Germline values: CDR1 ENHRY, CDR2 SYGVKD. The CDR3 has 15 residues. Sequenced material consisted of expressed TCRB transcripts (all of the isolated RNA was reverse transcribed). The protocol was immunoSEQ multiplex PCR, while the TCRdb copy is restricted to in-frame clones and leaves out a portion. Of around 140,000 clones listed, 9.5% to 10% are singletons. The data were obtained in a study of beta chain features in type 1 diabetes. General study findings and limits: Individuals with type 1 diabetes displayed fewer insertions and more deletions at VDJ junctions. It was among patients, rather than healthy donors, that naive, central memory and Treg TCRB repertoires appeared more similar.

The sequenced sample was central memory CD4+ T cells from blood. The receptor comes from a woman in her 40s in good health. The chain has TRBV10-3 and TRBJ1-2, with D unresolved. CDR3 DNA: TGTGCCATCAGCGCGGGTATCAGGACCACACATGGCTACACCTTC. Encoded protein: CAISAGIRTTHGYTF.